This passage covers 10 T cell receptor beta chains from one sample sequenced in a study of CD8+ T cells in alopecia areata. TCR sequencing used cDNA made by reverse transcription of extracted RNA. The repertoire was sequenced with immunoSEQ multiplex PCR; TCRdb's copy has only in-frame clones and lacks some. The data hold about 210,000 clones, with under 40% observed a single time. Treatment: oral pan-JAK inhibitor, 5-10 mg twice daily. The source material was CD4+ T cells sorted from blood, sampled at week 34, from a patient treated with tofacitinib. These receptors all stem from a human donor with alopecia areata.

The DNA of the CDR3 is TGTGCCAGCAGCCAAGGCGGGACTAGCTACAATGAGCAGTTCTTC. Its protein is CASSQGGTSYNEQFF. The chain links TRBV14 to TRBJ2-1, with 8 bases matching TRBD2. Trimming at V came to 1 base and at J to 3 bases, leaving 2 bases not matched to a gene. The length of the CDR3 is 15 residues. The germline CDR1 and CDR2 sequences are SGHDN and FVKESK.

This sequence joins TRBV27 and TRBJ1-2; D not resolved. The ends were cut back, 2 bases at V and 7 bases at J, with 14 bases in the middle. Germline V gene sequence: CDR1 MNHEY, CDR2 SMNVEV (reference sequence). The CDR3 is 14 amino acids. CDR3 amino acids: CASSLSFDDGGYTF. The CDR3 DNA reads as TGTGCCAGCAGTTTAAGCTTCGATGACGGTGGCTACACCTTC.

This clone has a handful of counts. DNA of the CDR3: TGTGCCAGCAGCCTACACTCAACTAATGAAAAACTGTTTTTT. It is translated as CASSLHSTNEKLFF. The chain carries TRBV7-9 and TRBJ1-4, with D uncertain. V lost 5 bases and J lost 0, with 7 bases in between. Germline V gene lookup returns CDR1 SEHNR and CDR2 FQNEAQ (reference sequence). The CDR3 contains 14 residues.

The V call is TRBV30, the J call TRBJ1-1, with D tentatively TRBD1 (6 bases). CDR1 GTSNPN and CDR2 SVGIG come from the germline V gene (reference sequence). The CDR3 extends over 15 amino acids. V lost 4 bases and J lost 5, with 20 bases in between. In nucleotides, the CDR3 is TGTGCCTGGATAGGACCAAGAGGGGGTCAAACTGAAGCTTTCTTT. Amino acid sequence: CAWIGPRGGQTEAFF.

The chain couples TRBV5-1 to TRBJ1-1; D is undetermined. The CDR3 contains 14 residues. Germline V CDR1 and CDR2: SGHRS, YFSETQ. V was cut by 4 bases and J by 4 bases, with 14 bases left in between. CDR3 residues: CASSPYLAGTEAFF. The CDR3 bases are TGCGCCAGCAGCCCCTACCTTGCGGGCACTGAAGCTTTCTTT.

CDR3 nucleotide sequence: TGTGCCAGCAGTGACGGCGACACCGGGGAGCTGTTTTTT. As protein: CASSDGDTGELFF. The chain combines TRBV6-4 with TRBJ2-2, with D uncertain. The germline V gene has CDR1 MRHNA and CDR2 SNTAGT. Trimming took 2 bases from V and 3 from J, leaving 4 bases between them. The CDR3 is made up of 13 amino acids.

This chain uses TRBV19 with TRBJ2-1, with 13 bases identical to TRBD2. The J segment lost 4 bases and the V segment lost 6 bases, leaving 12 bases of the junction unmatched. Germline loops: CDR1 LNHDA, CDR2 SQIVND (reference sequence). The CDR3 is 18 residues long. The CDR3 here is CASSLMGLAGSGYNEQFF. The CDR3 DNA reads TGTGCCAGTAGCCTCATGGGACTAGCGGGATCCGGATACAATGAGCAGTTCTTC.

The chain carries TRBV9 and TRBJ1-5, with 7 bases lining up with TRBD1. This CDR3 region has 15 residues. The trim removed 0 bases at V and 8 bases at J, leaving 8 bases unmatched. The germline V gene has CDR1 SGDLS and CDR2 YYNGEE. This chain's CDR3 is CASSVGGGPSEPQHF. The CDR3 DNA follows: TGTGCCAGCAGCGTAGGAGGGGGCCCTTCGGAGCCCCAGCATTTT.

This clone was counted only a few times. The chain links TRBV27 to TRBJ1-2; D perhaps matches TRBD1 (5 bases). Looked up from germline, CDR1 is MNHEY and CDR2 is SMNVEV (reference sequence). This CDR3 region has 14 residues. V was clipped by 7 bases and J by 8 bases, with 20 bases between them. The CDR3: CASTGRTHEGGYTF. The CDR3 DNA sequence: TGTGCCAGCACAGGGAGGACGCACGAGGGGGGCTACACCTTC.

The rearrangement links TRBV10-3 to TRBJ2-3; the match to TRBD2 covers 11 bases. The germline V gene has CDR1 ENHRY and CDR2 SYGVKD. This CDR3 is 15 amino acids long. J was trimmed by 5 bases and V by 8 bases; bases with no gene match: 9. CDR3 sequence (DNA): TGTGCCATCGCGTTGACTAGCGGGGTAGGAGATACGCAGTATTTT. Its translation is CAIALTSGVGDTQYF.